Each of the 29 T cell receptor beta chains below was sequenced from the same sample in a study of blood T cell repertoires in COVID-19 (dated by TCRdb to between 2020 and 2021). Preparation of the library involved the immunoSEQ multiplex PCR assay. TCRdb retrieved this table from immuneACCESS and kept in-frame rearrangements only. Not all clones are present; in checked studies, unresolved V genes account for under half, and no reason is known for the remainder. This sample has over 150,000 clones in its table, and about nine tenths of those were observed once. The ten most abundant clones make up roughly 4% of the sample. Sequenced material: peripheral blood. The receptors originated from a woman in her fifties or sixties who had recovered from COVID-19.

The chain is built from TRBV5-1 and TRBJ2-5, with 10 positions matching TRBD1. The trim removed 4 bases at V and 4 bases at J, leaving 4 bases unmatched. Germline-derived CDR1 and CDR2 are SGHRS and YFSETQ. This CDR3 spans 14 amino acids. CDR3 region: CASSPGTGVETQYF. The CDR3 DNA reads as TGCGCCAGCAGCCCCGGGACAGGGGTAGAGACCCAGTACTTC.

CDR3 in amino acids: CASSRQGPYDEQFF. The CDR3 DNA is TGTGCCAGCAGCCGACAGGGGCCTTACGATGAGCAGTTCTTC. The J gene is TRBJ2-1, the V gene TRBV6-4; 8 nucleotides line up with TRBD1. Germline CDR1 and CDR2: MRHNA and SNTAGT. The CDR3 consists of 14 residues. After removal of 6 bases from V and 8 bases from J, the junction contained 9 bases not matched to a gene.

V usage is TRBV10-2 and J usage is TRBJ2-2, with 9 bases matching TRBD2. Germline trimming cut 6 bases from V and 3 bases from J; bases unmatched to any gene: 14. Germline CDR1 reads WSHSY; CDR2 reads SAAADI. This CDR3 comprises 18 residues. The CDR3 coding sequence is TGCGCCAGCAGGGACGGTGGGAGTGCGGGGGGGGACACCGGGGAGCTGTTTTTT. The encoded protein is CASRDGGSAGGDTGELFF.

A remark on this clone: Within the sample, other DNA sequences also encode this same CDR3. This chain's CDR3 is CASSSGQGGETQYF. The CDR3 DNA reads TGCGCCAGCAGCTCGGGACAGGGTGGAGAGACCCAGTACTTC. This chain uses TRBV5-1 with TRBJ2-5; 9 bases map to TRBD1. The germline gives CDR1 SGHRS, CDR2 YFSETQ. V was clipped by 3 bases and J by 4 bases; unmatched bases: 4. The CDR3 sequence is 14 residues long.

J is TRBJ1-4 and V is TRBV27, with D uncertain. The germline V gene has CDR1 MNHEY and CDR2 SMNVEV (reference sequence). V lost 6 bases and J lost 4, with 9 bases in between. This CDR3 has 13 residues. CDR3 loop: CASREHSNEKLFF. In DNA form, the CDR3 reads TGTGCCAGCAGGGAACACAGTAATGAAAAACTGTTTTTT.

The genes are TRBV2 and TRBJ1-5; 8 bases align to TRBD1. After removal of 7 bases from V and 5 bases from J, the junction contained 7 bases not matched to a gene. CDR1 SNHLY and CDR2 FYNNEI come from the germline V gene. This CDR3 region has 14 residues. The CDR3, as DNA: TGTGCCAGCACTACCGGACAGGGACATCAGCCCCAGCATTTT. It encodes CASTTGQGHQPQHF.

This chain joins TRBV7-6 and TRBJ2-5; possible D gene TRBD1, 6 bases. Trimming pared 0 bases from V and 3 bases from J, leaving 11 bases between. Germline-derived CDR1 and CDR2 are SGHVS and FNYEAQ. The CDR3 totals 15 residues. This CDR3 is CASSLALRTEETQYF. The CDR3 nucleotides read TGTGCCAGCAGCTTAGCGCTAAGGACAGAAGAGACCCAGTACTTC.

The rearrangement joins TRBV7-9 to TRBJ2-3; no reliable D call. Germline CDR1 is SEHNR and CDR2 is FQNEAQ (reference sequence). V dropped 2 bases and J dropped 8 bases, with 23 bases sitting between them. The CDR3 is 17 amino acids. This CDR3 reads CASSLFGDGDTVGTQYF. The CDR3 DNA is TGTGCCAGCAGCTTATTCGGCGATGGCGACACCGTGGGTACGCAGTATTTT.

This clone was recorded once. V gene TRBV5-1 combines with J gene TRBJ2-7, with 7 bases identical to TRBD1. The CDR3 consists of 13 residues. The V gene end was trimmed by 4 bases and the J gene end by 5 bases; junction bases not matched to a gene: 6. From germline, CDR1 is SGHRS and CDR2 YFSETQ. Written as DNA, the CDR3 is TGCGCCAGCAGCGATCAGGGGGTCGACGAGCAGTACTTC. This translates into CASSDQGVDEQYF.

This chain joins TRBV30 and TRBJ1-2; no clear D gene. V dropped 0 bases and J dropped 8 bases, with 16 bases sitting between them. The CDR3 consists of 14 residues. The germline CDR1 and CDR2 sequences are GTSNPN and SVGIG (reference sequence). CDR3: CAWSVLLQAYGYTF. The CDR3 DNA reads TGTGCCTGGAGTGTACTTTTGCAGGCTTACGGCTACACCTTC.

As DNA, the CDR3 is TGTGCTAGTGGAACTGACAGGGGCGTTGAGACCCAGTACTTC. Protein: CASGTDRGVETQYF. V and J are TRBV12-5 and TRBJ2-5; 8 nucleotides line up with TRBD1. The CDR3 consists of 14 residues. Germline trimming cut 6 bases from V and 5 bases from J; bases unmatched to any gene: 8. The germline V gene encodes CDR1 LGHNT and CDR2 FRNRAP.

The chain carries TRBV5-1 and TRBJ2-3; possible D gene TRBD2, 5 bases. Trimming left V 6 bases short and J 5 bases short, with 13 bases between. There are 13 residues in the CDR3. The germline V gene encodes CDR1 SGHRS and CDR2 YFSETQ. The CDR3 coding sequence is TGCGCCAGCAAACCCTGGGAGCAAGATACGCAGTATTTT. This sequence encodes CASKPWEQDTQYF.

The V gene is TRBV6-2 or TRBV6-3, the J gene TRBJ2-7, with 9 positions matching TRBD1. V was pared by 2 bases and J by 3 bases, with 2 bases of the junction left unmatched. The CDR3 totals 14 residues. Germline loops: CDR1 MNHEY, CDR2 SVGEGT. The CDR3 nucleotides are TGTGCCAGCAGTTACGGGACAGGGTTCTACGAGCAGTACTTC. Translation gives CASSYGTGFYEQYF.

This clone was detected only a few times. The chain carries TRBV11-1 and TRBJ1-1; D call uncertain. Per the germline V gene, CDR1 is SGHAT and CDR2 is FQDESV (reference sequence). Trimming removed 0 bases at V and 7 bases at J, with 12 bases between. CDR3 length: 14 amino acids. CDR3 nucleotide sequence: TGTGCCAGCAGCTTAGCTGGAGCTAGAAATGAAGCTTTCTTT. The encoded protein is CASSLAGARNEAFF.

The CDR3 here is CASSPNTGTLVYSPLHF. CDR3 nucleotides: TGTGCCAGCTCACCAAACACCGGGACATTGGTATATTCACCCCTCCACTTT. The chain is built from TRBV18 and TRBJ1-6; weak D call: TRBD1 (6 bases). V lost 2 bases and J lost 8, with 19 bases in between. The CDR3 runs to 17 residues. Per germline, CDR1 KGHSH and CDR2 LQKENI. The variable domain in full, with the rest retrieved from reference TRBV18 and TRBJ1-6, is NAGVMQNPRHLVRRRGQEARLRCSPMKGHSHVYWYRQLPEEGLKFMVYLQKENIIDESGMPKERFSAEFPKEGPSILRIQQVVRGDSAAYFCASSPNTGTLVYSPLHFGNGTRLTVT.

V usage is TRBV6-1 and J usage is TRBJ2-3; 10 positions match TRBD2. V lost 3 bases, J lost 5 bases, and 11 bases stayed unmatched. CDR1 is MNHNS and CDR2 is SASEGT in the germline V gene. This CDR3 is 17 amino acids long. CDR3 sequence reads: CASSDSQRGGSGDTQYF. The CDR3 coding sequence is TGTGCCAGCAGTGATTCTCAGCGGGGGGGCAGCGGAGATACGCAGTATTTT.

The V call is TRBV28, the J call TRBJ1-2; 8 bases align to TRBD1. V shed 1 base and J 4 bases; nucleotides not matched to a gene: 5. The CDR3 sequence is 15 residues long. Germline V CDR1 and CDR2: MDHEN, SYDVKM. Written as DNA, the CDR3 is TGTGCCAGCAGTTTATCACAGGGGGGGAGCTATGGCTACACCTTC. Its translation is CASSLSQGGSYGYTF.

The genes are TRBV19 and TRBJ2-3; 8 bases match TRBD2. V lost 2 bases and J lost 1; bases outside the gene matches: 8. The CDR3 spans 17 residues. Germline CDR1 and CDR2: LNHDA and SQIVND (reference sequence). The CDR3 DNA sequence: TGTGCCAGTAGTATACCTCGGGGGGGCCGCGGCACAGATACGCAGTATTTT. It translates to CASSIPRGGRGTDTQYF. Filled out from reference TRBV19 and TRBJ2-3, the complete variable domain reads DGGITQSPKYLFRKEGQNVTLSCEQNLNHDAMYWYRQDPGQGLRLIYYSQIVNDFQKGDIAEGYSVSREKKESFPLTVTSAQKNPTAFYLCASSIPRGGRGTDTQYFGPGTRLTVL.

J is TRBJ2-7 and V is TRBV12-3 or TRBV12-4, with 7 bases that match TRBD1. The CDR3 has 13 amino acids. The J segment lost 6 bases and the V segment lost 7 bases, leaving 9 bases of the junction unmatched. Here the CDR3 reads CASTKRDSGEQYF. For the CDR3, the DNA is TGTGCCAGCACTAAGAGGGACAGCGGCGAGCAGTACTTC.

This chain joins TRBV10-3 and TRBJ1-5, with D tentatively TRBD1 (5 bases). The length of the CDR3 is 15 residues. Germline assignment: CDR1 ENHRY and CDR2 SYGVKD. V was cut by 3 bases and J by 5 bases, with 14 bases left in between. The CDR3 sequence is CAISDLGGGYQPQHF. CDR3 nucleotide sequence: TGTGCCATCAGTGACCTCGGCGGGGGTTATCAGCCCCAGCATTTT.

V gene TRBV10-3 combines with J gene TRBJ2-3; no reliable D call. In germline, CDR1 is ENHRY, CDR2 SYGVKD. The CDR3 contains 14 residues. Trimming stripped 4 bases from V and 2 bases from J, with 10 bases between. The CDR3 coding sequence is TGTGCCATCAGTGGAGGTCTTCTCACAGATACGCAGTATTTT. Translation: CAISGGLLTDTQYF.

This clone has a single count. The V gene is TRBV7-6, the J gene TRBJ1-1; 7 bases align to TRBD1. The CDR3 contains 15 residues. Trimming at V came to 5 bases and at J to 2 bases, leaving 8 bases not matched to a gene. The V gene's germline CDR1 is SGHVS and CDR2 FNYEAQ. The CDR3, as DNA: TGTGCCAGCAGCCCAGAGACAGGGTTCAACACTGAAGCTTTCTTT. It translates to CASSPETGFNTEAFF. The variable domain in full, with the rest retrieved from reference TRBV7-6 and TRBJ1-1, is GAGVSQSPRYKVTKRGQDVALRCDPISGHVSLYWYRQALGQGPEFLTYFNYEAQQDKSGLPNDRFSAERPEGSISTLTIQRTEQRDSAMYRCASSPETGFNTEAFFGQGTRLTVV.

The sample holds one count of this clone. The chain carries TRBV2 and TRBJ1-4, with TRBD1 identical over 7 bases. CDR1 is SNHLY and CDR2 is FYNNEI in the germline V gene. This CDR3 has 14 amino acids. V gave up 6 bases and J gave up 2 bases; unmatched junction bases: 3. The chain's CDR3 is CASRKGQTNEKLFF. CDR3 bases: TGTGCCAGCAGAAAGGGACAGACTAATGAAAAACTGTTTTTT.

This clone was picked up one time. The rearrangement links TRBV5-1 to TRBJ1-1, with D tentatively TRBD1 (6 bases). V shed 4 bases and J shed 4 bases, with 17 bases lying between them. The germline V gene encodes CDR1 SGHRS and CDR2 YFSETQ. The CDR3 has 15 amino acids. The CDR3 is CASSQGNRDITEAFF. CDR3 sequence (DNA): TGCGCCAGCAGCCAGGGTAACCGGGACATCACTGAAGCTTTCTTT.

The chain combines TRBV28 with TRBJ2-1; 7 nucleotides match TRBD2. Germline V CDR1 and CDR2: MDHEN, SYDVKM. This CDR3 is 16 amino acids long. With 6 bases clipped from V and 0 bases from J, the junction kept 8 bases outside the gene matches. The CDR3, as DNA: TGTGCCAGCAGGGGCGACGGGGGGAGCTCCTACAATGAGCAGTTCTTC. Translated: CASRGDGGSSYNEQFF.

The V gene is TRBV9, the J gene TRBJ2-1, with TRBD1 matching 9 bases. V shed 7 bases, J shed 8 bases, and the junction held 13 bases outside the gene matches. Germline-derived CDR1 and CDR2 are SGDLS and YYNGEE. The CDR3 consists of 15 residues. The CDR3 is CASGLGWDRAHEQFF. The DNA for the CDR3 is TGTGCCAGCGGCTTGGGCTGGGACAGGGCGCATGAGCAGTTCTTC.

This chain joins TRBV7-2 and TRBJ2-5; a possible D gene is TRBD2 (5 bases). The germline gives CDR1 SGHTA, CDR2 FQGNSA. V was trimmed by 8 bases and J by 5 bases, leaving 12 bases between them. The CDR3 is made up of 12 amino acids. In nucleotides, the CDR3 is TGTGCCAGCGCTCTAGCTGCTGAGACCCAGTACTTC. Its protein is CASALAAETQYF.

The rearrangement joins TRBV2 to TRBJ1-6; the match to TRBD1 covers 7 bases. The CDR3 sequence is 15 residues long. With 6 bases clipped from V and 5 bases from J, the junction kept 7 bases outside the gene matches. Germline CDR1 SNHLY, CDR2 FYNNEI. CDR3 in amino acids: CASRGGSIDNSPLHF. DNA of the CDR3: TGTGCCAGCAGAGGGGGCTCTATAGATAATTCACCCCTCCACTTT.

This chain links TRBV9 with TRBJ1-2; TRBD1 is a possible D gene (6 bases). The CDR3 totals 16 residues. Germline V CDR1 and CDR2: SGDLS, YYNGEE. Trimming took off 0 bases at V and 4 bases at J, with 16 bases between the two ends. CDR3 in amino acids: CASSVVGQSPLYGYTF. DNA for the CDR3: TGTGCCAGCAGCGTAGTTGGACAGTCTCCCCTCTATGGCTACACCTTC.